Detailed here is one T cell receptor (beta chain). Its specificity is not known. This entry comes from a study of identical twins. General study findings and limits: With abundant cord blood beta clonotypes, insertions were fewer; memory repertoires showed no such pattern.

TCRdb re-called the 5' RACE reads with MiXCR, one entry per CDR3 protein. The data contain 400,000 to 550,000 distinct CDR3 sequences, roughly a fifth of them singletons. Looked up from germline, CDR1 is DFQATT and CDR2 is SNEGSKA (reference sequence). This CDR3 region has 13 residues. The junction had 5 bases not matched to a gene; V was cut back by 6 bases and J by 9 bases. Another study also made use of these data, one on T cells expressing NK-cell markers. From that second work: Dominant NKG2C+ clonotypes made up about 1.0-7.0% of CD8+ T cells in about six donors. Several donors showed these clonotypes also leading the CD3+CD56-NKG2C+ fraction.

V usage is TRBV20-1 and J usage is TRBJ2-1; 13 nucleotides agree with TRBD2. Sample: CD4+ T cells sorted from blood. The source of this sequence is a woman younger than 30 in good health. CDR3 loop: CSARTSGGAEQFF. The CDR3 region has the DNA TGCAGTGCCCGGACTAGCGGGGGAGCTGAGCAGTTCTTC.